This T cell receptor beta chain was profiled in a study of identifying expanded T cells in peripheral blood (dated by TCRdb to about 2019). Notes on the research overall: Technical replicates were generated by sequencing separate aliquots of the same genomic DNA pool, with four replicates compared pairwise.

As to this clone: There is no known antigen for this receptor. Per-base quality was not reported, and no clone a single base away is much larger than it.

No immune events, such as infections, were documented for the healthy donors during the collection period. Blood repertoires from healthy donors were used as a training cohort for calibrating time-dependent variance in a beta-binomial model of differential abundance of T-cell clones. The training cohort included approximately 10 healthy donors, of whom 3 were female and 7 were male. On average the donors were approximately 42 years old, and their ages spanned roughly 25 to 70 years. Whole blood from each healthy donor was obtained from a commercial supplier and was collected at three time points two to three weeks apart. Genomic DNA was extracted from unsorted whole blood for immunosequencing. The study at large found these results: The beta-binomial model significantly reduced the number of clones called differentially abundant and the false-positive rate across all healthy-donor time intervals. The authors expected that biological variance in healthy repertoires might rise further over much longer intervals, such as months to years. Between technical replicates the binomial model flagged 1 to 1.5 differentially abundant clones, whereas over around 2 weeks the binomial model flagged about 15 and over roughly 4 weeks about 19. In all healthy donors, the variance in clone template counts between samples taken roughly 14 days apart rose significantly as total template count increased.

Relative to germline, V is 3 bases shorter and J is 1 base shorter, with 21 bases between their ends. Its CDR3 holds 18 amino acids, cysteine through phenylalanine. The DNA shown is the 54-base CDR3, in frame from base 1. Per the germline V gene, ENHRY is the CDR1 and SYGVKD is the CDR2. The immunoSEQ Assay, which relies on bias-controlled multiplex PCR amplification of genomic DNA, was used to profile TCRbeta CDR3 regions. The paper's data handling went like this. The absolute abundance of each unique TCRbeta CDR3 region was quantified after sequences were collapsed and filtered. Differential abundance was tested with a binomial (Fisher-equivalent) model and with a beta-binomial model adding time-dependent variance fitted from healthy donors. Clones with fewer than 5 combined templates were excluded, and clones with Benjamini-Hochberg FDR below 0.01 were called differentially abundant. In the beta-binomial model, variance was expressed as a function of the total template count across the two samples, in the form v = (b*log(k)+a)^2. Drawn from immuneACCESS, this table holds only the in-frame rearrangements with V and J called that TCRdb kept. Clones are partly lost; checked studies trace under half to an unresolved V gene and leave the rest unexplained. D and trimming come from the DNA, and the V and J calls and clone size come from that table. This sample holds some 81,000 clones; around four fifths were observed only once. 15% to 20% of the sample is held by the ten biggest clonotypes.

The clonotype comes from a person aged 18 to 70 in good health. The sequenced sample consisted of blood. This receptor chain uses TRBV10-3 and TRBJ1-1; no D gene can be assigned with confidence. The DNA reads TGTGCCATCAGTGACTTTTCTACCGGTGAGGGCCCGAACACTGAAGCTTTCTTT. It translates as CAISDFSTGEGPNTEAFF.